This T cell receptor (beta chain) stems from a study of a mutant IDH1 vaccine in newly diagnosed glioma. Germline CDR1 and CDR2: KGHSH and LQKENI. V lost 3 bases and J 4 bases, leaving 9 bases between the germline ends. CDR3 size: 14 residues. Repertoires were generated with immunoSEQ multiplex PCR, while TCRdb's copy carries only in-frame clones and drops some. The sample shows under 90,000 clones, 79% of them seen only once. Documented time point: baseline, week 1 (first vaccination visit). Treatment defined: pre-vaccination baseline after standard-of-care therapy. The V and J genes are TRBV18 and TRBJ1-4; a weak D match, TRBD1 (5 bases). This clonotype was obtained from a man aged 50 to 59 with glioma. The source material was PBMCs, sampled from a glioma patient treated with radiotherapy, temozolomide or both. In DNA form, the CDR3 reads TGTGCCAGCTCACCTTGGGACGGTAATGAAAAACTGTTTTTT. Its translation: CASSPWDGNEKLFF. The whole variable domain, remainder taken from reference TRBV18 and TRBJ1-4, is NAGVMQNPRHLVRRRGQEARLRCSPMKGHSHVYWYRQLPEEGLKFMVYLQKENIIDESGMPKERFSAEFPKEGPSILRIQQVVRGDSAAYFCASSPWDGNEKLFFGSGTQLSVL.